This entry lists 26 T cell receptor beta chains sequenced from one sample in a study of T-cell reconstitution after alpha-beta-depleted transplantation in children. The library targeted TCRbeta and was prepared with unique molecular identifiers. TCRdb ran MiXCR on the PCR reads and lists one entry per CDR3 protein. There are a few hundred thousand distinct CDR3 sequences in the sample; roughly 21% occur only once, and roughly 11% lies in the top ten. This sample comprised PBMCs, mostly from graft donor cells, obtained 180 days after TCRalphabeta/CD19-depleted stem cell transplant. These receptors came from a male patient younger than 18 who had a stem cell transplant for acute lymphoblastic leukemia, so the T cells may come from the graft donor.

The chain employs TRBV12-3 or TRBV12-4 and TRBJ2-1; 9 bases map to TRBD2. The CDR3 loop spans 16 amino acids. With 2 bases clipped from V and 5 bases from J, the junction kept 7 bases outside the gene matches. Here the CDR3 DNA reads TGTGCCAGCAGTTTACTTCCCGGGACTAGCAACAATGAGCAGTTCTTC. Protein product: CASSLLPGTSNNEQFF.

Ten or more counts support this clonotype. The V gene is TRBV20-1, the J gene TRBJ2-7; a weak D match, TRBD2 (6 bases). This CDR3 region has 14 residues. V lost 1 base and J lost 9, with 19 bases in between. Looked up from germline, CDR1 is DFQATT and CDR2 is SNEGSKA (reference sequence). Here the CDR3 DNA reads TGCAGTGCTAGAGTCGGGACTCCCAGCGAGCGGCAGTACTTC. This sequence encodes CSARVGTPSERQYF.

In its sample, this clonotype was seen a few times. The chain is built from TRBV5-6 and TRBJ2-7, with 7 bases that match TRBD2. The V gene's germline CDR1 is SGHDT and CDR2 YYEEEE. CDR3 size: 18 residues. The trim removed 0 bases at V and 0 bases at J, leaving 12 bases unmatched. The CDR3 loop reads CASSLGVRAGLHSYEQYF. DNA for the CDR3: TGTGCCAGCAGCTTGGGGGTAAGGGCGGGACTACACTCCTACGAGCAGTACTTC.

This clonotype came up a few times. The gene calls are TRBV12-3 or TRBV12-4 and TRBJ2-1; 7 bases match TRBD2. This CDR3 has 14 residues. The junction had 15 bases not matched to a gene; V was cut back by 7 bases and J by 12 bases. This chain's CDR3 is CASKWGGSSGRQFF. The DNA for the CDR3 is TGTGCCAGCAAATGGGGCGGGAGTAGTGGTCGGCAGTTCTTC.

This clonotype was recorded once. V is TRBV6-1 and J is TRBJ1-2; TRBD1 agrees at 7 bases. The CDR3 has 15 residues. CDR1 and CDR2 from the germline V gene are MNHNS and SASEGT. After removal of 8 bases from V and 7 bases from J, the junction contained 16 bases not matched to a gene. CDR3 DNA sequence: TGTGCCAGCTACCTTACGGACAGGCCCCCATGTGGCTACACCTTC. This translates into CASYLTDRPPCGYTF.

In this sample, this clonotype turned up many times. The chain has TRBV11-2 and TRBJ1-1; 7 positions agree with TRBD1. In germline, CDR1 is SGHAT, CDR2 FQNNGV. The CDR3 loop spans 14 amino acids. J lost 2 bases, V lost 6 bases, and 6 bases had no gene match. For the CDR3, the DNA is TGTGCCAGCAGAAACGGGACAGCAAACACTGAAGCTTTCTTT. It yields the protein CASRNGTANTEAFF. Filled out from reference TRBV11-2 and TRBJ1-1, the complete variable domain reads EAGVAQSPRYKIIEKRQSVAFWCNPISGHATLYWYQQILGQGPKLLIQFQNNGVVDDSQLPKDRFSAERLKGVDSTLKIQPAKLEDSAVYLCASRNGTANTEAFFGQGTRLTVV.

This rearrangement joins TRBV29-1 to TRBJ2-1; 8 positions agree with TRBD1. This CDR3 has 18 residues. Unmatched junction bases numbered 19, after V lost 4 bases and J lost 5 bases. Germline assignment: CDR1 SQVTM and CDR2 ANQGSEA. CDR3 DNA: TGCAGCGTTGGGGGGAGGACAGGGAGGAGGATAAGGGACAATGAGCAGTTCTTC. As protein: CSVGGRTGRRIRDNEQFF.

This chain connects TRBV5-1 to TRBJ2-1; 7 nucleotides match TRBD2. The trim removed 4 bases at V and 3 bases at J, leaving 7 bases unmatched. The CDR3 totals 15 residues. Germline CDR1 and CDR2: SGHRS and YFSETQ. CDR3 sequence (DNA): TGCGCCAGCAGCGGGACTCGGGACTACTACAATGAGCAGTTCTTC. As protein: CASSGTRDYYNEQFF.

There are a few counts of this clonotype. One end of the junction varies from germline; a read error may be responsible. The genes are TRBV5-1 and TRBJ1-4; D may be TRBD1 (6 bases). The CDR3 spans 15 residues. Germline-derived CDR1 and CDR2 are SGHRS and YFSETQ. CDR3 sequence reads: CASSPRDTVNVKLFF. In nucleotides, the CDR3 is TGCGCCAGCAGCCCCAGGGACACGGTTAATGTAAAACTGTTTTTT.

The CDR3 DNA follows: TGTGCCAGCAGTTTCCGGGGACTAGCCAAAAACATTCAGTACTTC. Amino acid sequence: CASSFRGLAKNIQYF. The chain joins TRBV27 to TRBJ2-4, with D possibly TRBD2 on 6 matching bases. Per the germline V gene, CDR1 is MNHEY and CDR2 is SMNVEV (reference sequence). V lost 3 bases and J lost 0, with 9 bases in between. There are 15 residues in the CDR3.

The chain has TRBV12-5 and TRBJ2-7, with a tentative D call TRBD2 (5 bases). V dropped 1 base and J dropped 1 base, with 8 bases sitting between them. CDR1 and CDR2 from the germline V gene are LGHNT and FRNRAP. CDR3 length equals 14 residues. The CDR3 spells CASGLGADSYEQYF. CDR3 coding DNA: TGTGCTAGTGGTTTGGGAGCGGATTCCTACGAGCAGTACTTC.

This clonotype was found a few times. The rearrangement links TRBV5-1 to TRBJ2-7; unclear D gene. Germline V CDR1 and CDR2: SGHRS, YFSETQ. This CDR3 is built from 17 residues. The V end was cut by 2 bases, the J end by 0 bases, with 18 bases between. The CDR3 sequence: CASSFYVTDPSSYEQYF. The CDR3 region has the DNA TGCGCCAGCAGCTTCTATGTAACAGATCCCAGCTCCTACGAGCAGTACTTC.

V is TRBV20-1 and J is TRBJ2-7, with 7 bases lining up with TRBD2. The germline gives CDR1 DFQATT, CDR2 SNEGSKA (reference sequence). V lost 3 bases and J lost 5; bases outside the gene matches: 4. The CDR3 extends over 12 amino acids. CDR3 loop: CSARGRADEQYF. CDR3 DNA sequence: TGCAGTGCTAGGGGGAGGGCCGACGAGCAGTACTTC.

This rearrangement joins TRBV20-1 to TRBJ1-3; 8 bases map to TRBD1. Losses at the gene ends were 6 bases for V and 4 bases for J; bases not matched to a gene: 8. The CDR3 extends over 14 amino acids. CDR1 is DFQATT, CDR2 SNEGSKA, per germline (reference sequence). In nucleotides, the CDR3 is TGCAGTGCCAACAGGGGGGCGGCGGGAAACACCATATATTTT. As protein: CSANRGAAGNTIYF.

CDR3 residues: CASTDSDGYTF. CDR3 DNA: TGTGCCAGCACCGACAGCGATGGCTACACCTTC. The chain joins TRBV6-6 to TRBJ1-2; weak D call: TRBD1 (5 bases). V was trimmed by 7 bases and J by 6 bases, leaving 9 bases between them. CDR1 is MNHNY, CDR2 SVGAGI, per germline (reference sequence). The CDR3 loop spans 11 amino acids.

The V and J genes are TRBV6-2 or TRBV6-3 and TRBJ2-1; unclear D gene. This CDR3 comprises 15 residues. With 0 bases removed from V and 0 bases from J, the gap between germline ends came to 6 bases. Germline CDR1 reads MNHEY; CDR2 reads SVGEGT. The CDR3, as DNA: TGTGCCAGCAGTTACTCCTCTAACTCCTACAATGAGCAGTTCTTC. Residues: CASSYSSNSYNEQFF.

This clonotype was detected only a few times. The chain has TRBV10-2 and TRBJ2-3; 12 bases align to TRBD2. The CDR3 contains 19 residues. V dropped 4 bases and J dropped 4; count of bases not matched to a gene: 15. Germline assignment: CDR1 WSHSY and CDR2 SAAADI. The CDR3 DNA sequence: TGCGCCAGCAGTGGAACTCCGGAGACTAGCGGGAGAAATCCAGATACGCAGTATTTT. Translating gives CASSGTPETSGRNPDTQYF.

The J gene is TRBJ1-5, the V gene TRBV20-1; D remains unclear. Germline values: CDR1 DFQATT, CDR2 SNEGSKA (reference sequence). This CDR3 is built from 14 residues. Trimming removed 0 bases from V and 3 bases from J, with 9 bases in between. CDR3 residues: CSARDLLTNQPQHF. The CDR3 coding sequence is TGCAGTGCTAGAGATCTCCTAACCAATCAGCCCCAGCATTTT.

V gene TRBV12-3 or TRBV12-4 combines with J gene TRBJ1-2; D may be TRBD1 (6 bases). This CDR3 is built from 14 residues. V lost 2 bases to trimming and J lost 4 bases, with 11 bases between them. The CDR3 reads CASSLRGRGYGYTF. The CDR3 DNA reads TGTGCCAGCAGTTTAAGGGGGAGAGGCTATGGCTACACCTTC.

This clonotype was detected many times. The genes are TRBV12-3 or TRBV12-4 and TRBJ2-1, with 14 bases identical to TRBD2. The junction had 6 bases not matched to a gene; V was cut back by 6 bases and J by 2 bases. The length of the CDR3 is 17 residues. The CDR3 loop is CASSQGTSGGTYNEQFF. The DNA for the CDR3 is TGTGCCAGCAGCCAAGGGACTAGCGGGGGAACCTACAATGAGCAGTTCTTC.

In its sample, this clonotype was seen a few times. This rearrangement joins TRBV29-1 to TRBJ2-7; TRBD2 matches at 14 bases. The CDR3 spans 14 residues. Germline trimming cut 5 bases from V and 3 bases from J; bases unmatched to any gene: 3. The germline V gene encodes CDR1 SQVTM and CDR2 ANQGSEA. CDR3 amino acids: CSVRGLAGVYEQYF. In DNA form, the CDR3 reads TGCAGCGTTAGGGGACTAGCGGGAGTCTACGAGCAGTACTTC.

CDR3 protein: CASSLAGTKYNEQFF. CDR3 DNA: TGCGCCAGCAGCTTGGCCGGGACAAAGTACAATGAGCAGTTCTTC. The chain couples TRBV5-1 to TRBJ2-1; the D gene is possibly TRBD1 (6 bases). CDR1 and CDR2 from the germline V gene are SGHRS and YFSETQ. This CDR3 is built from 15 residues. V shed 0 bases and J shed 4 bases, with 11 bases lying between them.

There are a few counts of this clonotype. CDR3 coding DNA: TGTGCCAGCAGTGTGCCGATGGGTTATGGCTACACCTTC. Protein product: CASSVPMGYGYTF. V is TRBV2 and J is TRBJ1-2; no definite D call. The germline gives CDR1 SNHLY, CDR2 FYNNEI. The ends were cut back, 4 bases at V and 5 bases at J, with 11 bases in the middle. The CDR3 is made up of 13 amino acids.

This chain joins TRBV7-7 and TRBJ2-2, with D perhaps given as TRBD1 or TRBD2 (5 bases each). Germline-derived CDR1 and CDR2 are SSHAT and FNYEAQ (reference sequence). Deletions cut 3 bases from V and 6 bases from J, with 8 bases between. CDR3 length equals 13 residues. The CDR3 region has the DNA TGTGCCAGCAGCTTTGGGGACCCCGGGGAGCTGTTTTTT. Amino acid sequence: CASSFGDPGELFF.

A few counts support this clonotype. The chain uses TRBV7-9 and TRBJ2-1; no firm D call. Deletions cut 3 bases from V and 9 bases from J, with 12 bases between. This CDR3 has 13 residues. The V gene's germline CDR1 is SEHNR and CDR2 FQNEAQ (reference sequence). DNA for the CDR3: TGTGCCAGCAGCTTTTGGCCAGGCGGTGAGCAGTTCTTC. Protein: CASSFWPGGEQFF.

The gene calls are TRBV6-6 and TRBJ2-1; D might be TRBD2 (6 bases). The CDR3 spans 11 residues. V dropped 5 bases and J dropped 10 bases, with 9 bases sitting between them. The germline gives CDR1 MNHNY, CDR2 SVGAGI (reference sequence). CDR3 sequence (DNA): TGTGCCAGCAGTCATAGCGGAGAGCAGTTCTTC. As protein: CASSHSGEQFF.